This TCR beta chain was profiled in a study of T-cell memory formation after mild COVID-19. Findings and caveats of the study: Certain responding clones were present in pre-infection memory, suggesting participation of cross-reactive memory. Clonal second-wave expansions that peaked on day 37 had unconfirmed SARS-CoV-2 specificity.

This clonotype was found many times. What it recognizes is unknown. TCRdb processed the 5' RACE reads anew with MiXCR; each CDR3 protein has one entry. The sample includes 260,000 or so distinct CDR3 sequences, over 15% seen only once; the top ten take roughly a fifth. The V end was cut by 5 bases, the J end by 7 bases, with 14 bases between. The CDR3 is made up of 13 amino acids. The chain combines TRBV12-3 or TRBV12-4 with TRBJ1-1; D is perhaps TRBD1 (5 bases). This sequence originates from a man aged 18-30 years who had mild COVID-19 (a few samples of this study predate the infection). Cell type and time point are not known. The specimen was PBMCs or a T cell subset sorted from them (not recorded which). This chain's CDR3 is CASSMSGTVEAFF. CDR3 nucleotides: TGTGCCAGCAGTATGAGTGGGACCGTTGAAGCTTTCTTT.